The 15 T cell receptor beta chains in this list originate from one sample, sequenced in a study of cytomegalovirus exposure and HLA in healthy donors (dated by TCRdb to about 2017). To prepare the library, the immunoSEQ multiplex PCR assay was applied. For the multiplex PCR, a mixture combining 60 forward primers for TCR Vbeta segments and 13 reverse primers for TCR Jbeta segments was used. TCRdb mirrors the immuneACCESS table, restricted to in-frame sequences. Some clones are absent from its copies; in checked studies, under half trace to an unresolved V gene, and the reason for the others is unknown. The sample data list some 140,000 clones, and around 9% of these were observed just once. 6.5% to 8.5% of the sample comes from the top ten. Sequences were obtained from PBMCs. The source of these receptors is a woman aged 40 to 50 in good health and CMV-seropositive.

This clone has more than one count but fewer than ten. CDR3 DNA sequence: TGCGCCAGCAGCCAAGACACAAACCCAAGGGGATCACCCCTCCACTTT. Its translation is CASSQDTNPRGSPLHF. This chain joins TRBV4-3 and TRBJ1-6, with D maybe TRBD1 (5 bases). V dropped 0 bases and J dropped 10 bases, with 16 bases sitting between them. The CDR3 sequence is 16 residues long. CDR1 and CDR2 from the germline V gene are LGHNA and YSLEER.

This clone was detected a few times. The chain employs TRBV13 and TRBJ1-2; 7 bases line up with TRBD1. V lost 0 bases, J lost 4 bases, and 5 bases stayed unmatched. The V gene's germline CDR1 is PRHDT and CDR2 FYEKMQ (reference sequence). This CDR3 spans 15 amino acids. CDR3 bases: TGTGCCAGCAGCTTAGGCTCGACAGGGCCCTATGGCTACACCTTC. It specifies CASSLGSTGPYGYTF.

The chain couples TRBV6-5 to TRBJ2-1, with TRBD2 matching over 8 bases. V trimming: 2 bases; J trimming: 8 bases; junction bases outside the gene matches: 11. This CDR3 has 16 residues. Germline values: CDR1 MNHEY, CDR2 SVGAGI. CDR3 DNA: TGTGCCAGCAGTTACGCAGGGACTAGTACCTCCTATGAGCAGTTCTTC. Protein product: CASSYAGTSTSYEQFF.

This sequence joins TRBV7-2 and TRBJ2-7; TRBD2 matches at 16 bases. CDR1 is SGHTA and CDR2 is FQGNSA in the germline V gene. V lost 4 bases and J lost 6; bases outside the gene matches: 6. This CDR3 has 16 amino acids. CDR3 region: CASSSRGLAGGTEQYF. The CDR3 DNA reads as TGTGCCAGCAGCTCCCGGGGACTAGCGGGGGGGACCGAGCAGTACTTC.

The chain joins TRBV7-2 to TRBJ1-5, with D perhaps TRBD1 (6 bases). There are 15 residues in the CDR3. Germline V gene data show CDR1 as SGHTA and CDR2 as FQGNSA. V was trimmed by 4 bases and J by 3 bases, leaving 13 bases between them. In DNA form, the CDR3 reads TGTGCCAGCAGCTCACAGGGACAAGTCAATCAGCCCCAGCATTTT. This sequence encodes CASSSQGQVNQPQHF.

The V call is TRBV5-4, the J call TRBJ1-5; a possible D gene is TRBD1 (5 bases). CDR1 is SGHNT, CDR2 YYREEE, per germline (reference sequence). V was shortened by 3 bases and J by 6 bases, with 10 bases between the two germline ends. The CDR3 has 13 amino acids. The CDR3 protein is CASSSGGPQPQHF. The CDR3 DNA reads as TGTGCCAGCAGCTCCGGGGGTCCTCAGCCCCAGCATTTT.

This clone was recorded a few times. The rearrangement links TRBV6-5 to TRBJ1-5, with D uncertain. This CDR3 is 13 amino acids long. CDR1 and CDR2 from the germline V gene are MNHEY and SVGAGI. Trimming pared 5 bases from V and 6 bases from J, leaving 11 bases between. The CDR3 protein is CASSVEIGQPQHF. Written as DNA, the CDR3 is TGTGCCAGCAGTGTAGAGATTGGTCAGCCCCAGCATTTT.

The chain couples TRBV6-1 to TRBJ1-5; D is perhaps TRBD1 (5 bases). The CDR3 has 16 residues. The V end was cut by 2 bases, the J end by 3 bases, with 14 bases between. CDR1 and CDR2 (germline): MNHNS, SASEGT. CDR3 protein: CASSEFQAGLNQPQHF. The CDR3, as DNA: TGTGCCAGCAGTGAATTTCAGGCAGGGCTCAATCAGCCCCAGCATTTT.

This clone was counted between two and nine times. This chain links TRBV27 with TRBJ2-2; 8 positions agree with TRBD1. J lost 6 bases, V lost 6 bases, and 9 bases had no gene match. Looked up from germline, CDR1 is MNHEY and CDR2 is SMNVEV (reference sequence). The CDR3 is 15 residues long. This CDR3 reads CASSNLGRGPGELFF. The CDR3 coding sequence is TGTGCCAGCAGCAACCTAGGCAGGGGGCCCGGGGAGCTGTTTTTT.

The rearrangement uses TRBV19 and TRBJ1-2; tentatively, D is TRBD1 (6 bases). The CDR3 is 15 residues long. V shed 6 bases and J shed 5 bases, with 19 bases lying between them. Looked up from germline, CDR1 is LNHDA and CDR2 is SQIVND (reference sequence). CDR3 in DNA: TGTGCCAGTAGGATAACAGGGTTATCTCATTATGGCTACACCTTC. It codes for CASRITGLSHYGYTF. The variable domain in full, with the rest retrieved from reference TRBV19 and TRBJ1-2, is DGGITQSPKYLFRKEGQNVTLSCEQNLNHDAMYWYRQDPGQGLRLIYYSQIVNDFQKGDIAEGYSVSREKKESFPLTVTSAQKNPTAFYLCASRITGLSHYGYTFGSGTRLTVV.

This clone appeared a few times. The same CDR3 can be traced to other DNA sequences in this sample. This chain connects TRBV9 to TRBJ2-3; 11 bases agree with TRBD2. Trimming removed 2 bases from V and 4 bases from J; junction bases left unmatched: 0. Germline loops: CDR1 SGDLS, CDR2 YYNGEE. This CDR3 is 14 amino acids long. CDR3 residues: CASSVSGGADTQYF. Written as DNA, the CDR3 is TGTGCCAGCAGCGTTAGCGGGGGGGCAGATACGCAGTATTTT.

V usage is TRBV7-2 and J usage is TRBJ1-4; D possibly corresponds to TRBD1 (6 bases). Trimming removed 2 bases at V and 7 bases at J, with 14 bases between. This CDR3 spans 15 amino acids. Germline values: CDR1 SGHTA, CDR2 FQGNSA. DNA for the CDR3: TGTGCCAGCAGCTTACAGGGGCTCATCGGTGAAAAACTGTTTTTT. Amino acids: CASSLQGLIGEKLFF.

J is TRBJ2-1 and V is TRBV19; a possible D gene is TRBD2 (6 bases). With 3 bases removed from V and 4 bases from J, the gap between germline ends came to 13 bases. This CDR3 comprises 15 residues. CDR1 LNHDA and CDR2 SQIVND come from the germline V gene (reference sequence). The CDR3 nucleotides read TGTGCCAGTAGTATTACGGGACTTACTTACAATGAGCAGTTCTTC. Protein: CASSITGLTYNEQFF. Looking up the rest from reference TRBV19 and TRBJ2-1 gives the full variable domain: DGGITQSPKYLFRKEGQNVTLSCEQNLNHDAMYWYRQDPGQGLRLIYYSQIVNDFQKGDIAEGYSVSREKKESFPLTVTSAQKNPTAFYLCASSITGLTYNEQFFGPGTRLTVL.

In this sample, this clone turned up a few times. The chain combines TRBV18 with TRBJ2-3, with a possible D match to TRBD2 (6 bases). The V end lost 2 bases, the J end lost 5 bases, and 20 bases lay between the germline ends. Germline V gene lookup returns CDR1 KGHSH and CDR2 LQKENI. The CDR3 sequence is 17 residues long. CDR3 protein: CASSPELAVIGGDTQYF. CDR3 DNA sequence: TGTGCCAGCTCACCAGAACTAGCCGTCATAGGAGGAGATACGCAGTATTTT.

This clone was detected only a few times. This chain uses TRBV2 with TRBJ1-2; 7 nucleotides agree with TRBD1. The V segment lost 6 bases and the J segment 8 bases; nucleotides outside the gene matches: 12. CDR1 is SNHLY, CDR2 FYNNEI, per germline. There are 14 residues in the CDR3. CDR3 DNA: TGTGCCAGCAGCCAGGGACAGACCGGAGAAGGCTACACCTTC. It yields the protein CASSQGQTGEGYTF.